The sequence of this T cell receptor beta chain was determined in a study of long-term antiretroviral therapy in people with HIV. General study findings and limits: CDR3 lengths in HIV samples spanned a narrower range than controls.

A minimum of one pre-ART and two post-ART PBMC samples existed for each donor. The assay, immunoSEQ v3.0, was run at survey level. Profiled with immunoSEQ multiplex PCR; TCRdb holds only in-frame clones, not every one. The table has about 11,000 clones, roughly 85% seen once. Germline V gene data show CDR1 as LNHDA and CDR2 as SQIVND (reference sequence). This CDR3 spans 15 amino acids. V trimming: 7 bases; J trimming: 0 bases; junction bases outside the gene matches: 4. About this clone: No antigen is known for it.

This sample comprised unsorted PBMCs, obtained 1.2 years after starting antiretroviral therapy. This chain uses TRBV19 with TRBJ1-5; 9 nucleotides agree with TRBD1. This receptor was identified in a man between 35 and 55 years old with HIV. The CDR3 sequence is CASNPDRGSNQPQHF. The CDR3 DNA follows: TGTGCCAGTAATCCGGACAGGGGTAGCAATCAGCCCCAGCATTTT.